This entry concerns a single TCR beta chain. The timepoints at which blood was sampled were baseline, cycle 4 day 1, and cycle 7 day 1. The CDR3 sequence is 13 residues long. CDR1 MNHEY and CDR2 SMNVEV come from the germline V gene (reference sequence). With 2 bases removed from V and 2 bases from J, the gap between germline ends came to 6 bases. This record comes from a study of OX40 agonist ivuxolimab in advanced cancers. Repertoires were generated with immunoSEQ multiplex PCR, while TCRdb's copy carries only in-frame clones and drops some. Of tens of thousands of clones detected, around 90% appear once; the ten largest clones hold approximately 15%.

The sample was CD4+ or CD8+ T cells sorted from blood, taken in a trial of the OX40 agonist ivuxolimab. J is TRBJ1-1 and V is TRBV27; D uncertain. This TCR derives from an adult with an advanced solid tumor such as melanoma, head and neck, liver or kidney cancer. Here the CDR3 DNA reads TGTGCCAGCAGTTTAATCCCTAACACTGAAGCTTTCTTT. It translates to CASSLIPNTEAFF.